The 28 T cell receptor beta chains reported below all come from one sample, sequenced in a study of CD8 T cells in ankylosing spondylitis. TCRdb passed the 5' RACE reads through MiXCR, listing each CDR3 protein once. This table holds tens of thousands of distinct CDR3 sequences, approximately 6% found once. The sequenced material came from blood, either unsorted or a sorted T cell fraction (not recorded which). These receptor sequences come from a male donor with ankylosing spondylitis or in good health (not recorded which).

This clonotype was recorded at least ten times. The chain combines TRBV5-4 with TRBJ2-5; tentatively, D is TRBD1 (6 bases). V lost 0 bases, J lost 4 bases, and 10 bases lay in between. The CDR3 has 14 residues. Per germline, CDR1 SGHNT and CDR2 YYREEE (reference sequence). The CDR3 sequence is CASSLGRGGETQYF. In DNA, the CDR3 is TGTGCCAGCAGCTTGGGGAGAGGGGGAGAGACCCAGTACTTC.

This clonotype occurred many times. This chain connects TRBV24-1 to TRBJ2-5; perhaps D is TRBD1 or TRBD2 (6 bases each). Germline V lookup: CDR1 KGHDR, CDR2 SFDVKD. The CDR3 is 15 residues long. With 0 bases removed from V and 5 bases from J, the gap between germline ends came to 12 bases. CDR3 amino acids: CATSDLLGGVETQYF. In DNA form, the CDR3 reads TGTGCCACCAGTGATTTGCTCGGGGGCGTGGAGACCCAGTACTTC.

This clonotype was seen at least ten times. The genes are TRBV9 and TRBJ1-2, with D tentatively TRBD1 (5 bases). The CDR3 is 14 residues long. Per germline, CDR1 SGDLS and CDR2 YYNGEE. The V gene lost 0 bases and the J gene lost 7 bases, with 13 bases spanning the gap. The CDR3 is CASSVEQQGSGYTF. CDR3 DNA sequence: TGTGCCAGCAGCGTAGAACAGCAGGGTAGTGGCTACACCTTC.

The sample holds many counts of this clonotype. The V gene is TRBV29-1, the J gene TRBJ2-7; maybe TRBD2 (6 bases). V shed 4 bases and J shed 1 base, with 11 bases lying between them. The CDR3 has 13 residues. Germline CDR1 is SQVTM and CDR2 is ANQGSEA. CDR3 DNA sequence: TGCAGCGTTGGAGGCGGGACGTCCTACGAGCAGTACTTC. Its translation is CSVGGGTSYEQYF.

This clonotype was picked up many times. The chain carries TRBV21-1 and TRBJ2-1. TRBV21-1 represents a pseudogene. The CDR3 runs to 14 residues. CDR3 protein: CASSKARDSNEQFF. The DNA of the CDR3 is TGTGCCAGCAGCAAAGCGCGGGACTCCAATGAGCAGTTCTTC.

The table lists this clonotype with many counts. CDR3 sequence reads: CASSFGLAGYNEQFF. DNA for the CDR3: TGTGCCAGCAGTTTCGGACTAGCGGGGTACAATGAGCAGTTCTTC. The J gene is TRBJ2-1, the V gene TRBV12-3 or TRBV12-4; 12 bases line up with TRBD2. The length of the CDR3 is 15 residues. Trimming cost V 3 bases and J 4 bases; bases outside gene matches: 1.

Relative to its sample, this clonotype is medium-sized. This sequence joins TRBV29-1 and TRBJ2-1; D is unresolved. Germline CDR1 SQVTM, CDR2 ANQGSEA. With 7 bases removed from V and 7 bases from J, the gap between germline ends came to 11 bases. This CDR3 is built from 11 residues. In nucleotides, the CDR3 is TGCAGCGCGAGACTGTCGAATGAGCAGTTCTTC. Translating it yields CSARLSNEQFF.

This clonotype has at least ten counts. J is TRBJ2-1 and V is TRBV7-6; D gene uncertain. CDR1 and CDR2 (germline): SGHVS, FNYEAQ. The ends were cut back, 4 bases at V and 5 bases at J, with 9 bases in the middle. There are 13 residues in the CDR3. As DNA, the CDR3 is TGTGCCAGCAGCTCCGAATTAGACAATGAGCAGTTCTTC. As protein: CASSSELDNEQFF.

There are many counts of this clonotype. The rearrangement links TRBV10-3 to TRBJ1-2; tentatively, D is TRBD1 (5 bases). Germline lookup yields CDR1 ENHRY and CDR2 SYGVKD. The ends were cut back, 2 bases at V and 7 bases at J, with 14 bases in the middle. The CDR3 covers 14 residues. CDR3 amino acids: CAISEGAERSGYTF. In nucleotides, the CDR3 is TGTGCCATCAGTGAGGGGGCAGAAAGAAGTGGCTACACCTTC.

This clonotype showed up many times. The chain couples TRBV5-5 to TRBJ1-5; 8 bases fit TRBD1. Germline loops: CDR1 SGHKS, CDR2 YYEKEE (reference sequence). The V gene end was trimmed by 4 bases and the J gene end by 6 bases; junction bases not matched to a gene: 3. This CDR3 spans 13 amino acids. CDR3 nucleotide sequence: TGTGCCAGCAGCGTCACAGGGGGTCAGCCCCAGCATTTT. Amino acid sequence: CASSVTGGQPQHF.

This clonotype was picked up many times. J is TRBJ2-1 and V is TRBV10-2, with TRBD2 matching over 15 bases. Trimming cost V 8 bases and J 9 bases; bases outside gene matches: 5. The germline gives CDR1 WSHSY, CDR2 SAAADI. This CDR3 comprises 14 residues. The CDR3 loop reads CASWTSGRVSEQFF. The CDR3 coding sequence is TGCGCCAGCTGGACTAGCGGGAGGGTCAGTGAGCAGTTCTTC.

This clonotype was picked up many times. The chain carries TRBV27 and TRBJ1-2; D perhaps matches TRBD1 (6 bases). This CDR3 is built from 16 residues. Trimming removed 3 bases at V and 4 bases at J, with 18 bases between. The V gene's germline CDR1 is MNHEY and CDR2 SMNVEV (reference sequence). The CDR3: CASSFGGGGFGYGYTF. DNA of the CDR3: TGTGCCAGCAGTTTTGGAGGGGGAGGGTTTGGCTATGGCTACACCTTC.

This clonotype was detected ten times or more. The J gene is TRBJ1-6, the V gene TRBV11-2, with 7 bases identical to TRBD1. Per germline, CDR1 SGHAT and CDR2 FQNNGV. V lost 5 bases, J lost 6 bases, and 7 bases stayed unmatched. CDR3 length: 15 amino acids. CDR3 amino acids: CASSLGGQFNSPLHF. The CDR3 region has the DNA TGTGCCAGCAGCCTTGGGGGACAGTTTAATTCACCCCTCCACTTT.

This clonotype came up many times. The chain recombines TRBV2 with TRBJ2-5; TRBD1 agrees at 8 bases. Germline trimming cut 6 bases from V and 4 bases from J; bases unmatched to any gene: 4. The CDR3 sequence is 13 residues long. Germline V gives CDR1 SNHLY, CDR2 FYNNEI. CDR3 amino acids: CASRGTGGETQYF. In nucleotides, the CDR3 is TGTGCCAGCAGGGGAACAGGGGGAGAGACCCAGTACTTC. Filled out from reference TRBV2 and TRBJ2-5, the complete variable domain reads EPEVTQTPSHQVTQMGQEVILRCVPISNHLYFYWYRQILGQKVEFLVSFYNNEISEKSEIFDDQFSVERPDGSNFTLKIRSTKLEDSAMYFCASRGTGGETQYFGPGTRLLVL.

The table lists this clonotype with many counts. The rearrangement uses TRBV7-2 and TRBJ1-5; the D gene is possibly TRBD1 (5 bases). Germline-derived CDR1 and CDR2 are SGHTA and FQGNSA. Trimming removed 2 bases from V and 1 base from J, with 12 bases in between. The CDR3 length is 16 residues. CDR3 sequence reads: CASSLFWGRSNQPQHF. The CDR3 DNA reads as TGTGCCAGCAGCTTATTCTGGGGCAGGAGCAATCAGCCCCAGCATTTT. Full variable domain (missing parts from reference TRBV7-2 and TRBJ1-5): GAGVSQSPSNKVTEKGKDVELRCDPISGHTALYWYRQSLGQGLEFLIYFQGNSAPDKSGLPSDRFSAERTGGSVSTLTIQRTQQEDSAVYLCASSLFWGRSNQPQHFGDGTRLSIL.

The table lists this clonotype with many counts. V and J are TRBV2 and TRBJ2-7, with D unclear. CDR1 and CDR2 (germline): SNHLY, FYNNEI. With 6 bases removed from V and 3 bases from J, the gap between germline ends came to 9 bases. The length of the CDR3 is 12 residues. CDR3 in amino acids: CASSSQGYEQYF. CDR3 coding DNA: TGTGCCAGCAGCTCACAAGGCTACGAGCAGTACTTC.

This clonotype appeared many times. This sequence joins TRBV5-1 and TRBJ2-5, with D hard to call. Trimming left V 3 bases short and J 2 bases short, with 5 bases between. Germline V gene data show CDR1 as SGHRS and CDR2 as YFSETQ. The CDR3 sequence is 12 residues long. CDR3 amino acids: CASSWGQETQYF. The CDR3, as DNA: TGCGCCAGCAGCTGGGGACAAGAGACCCAGTACTTC.

This clonotype has ten or more counts. The chain links TRBV7-3 to TRBJ2-1; D is undetermined. The CDR3 spans 16 residues. Germline V CDR1 and CDR2: SGHTA, FQGTGA. Trimming left V 5 bases short and J 0 bases short, with 14 bases between. This CDR3 is CASSPVDGFSYNEQFF. CDR3 DNA: TGTGCCAGCAGCCCAGTAGACGGGTTCTCCTACAATGAGCAGTTCTTC.

There are many counts of this clonotype. The V call is TRBV5-5, the J call TRBJ2-1; 12 bases map to TRBD2. This CDR3 region has 17 residues. Trimming cost V 1 base and J 6 bases; bases outside gene matches: 8. Germline CDR1 SGHKS, CDR2 YYEKEE (reference sequence). The CDR3 region is CASSLFVLLAGGNEQFF. CDR3 nucleotide sequence: TGTGCCAGCAGCTTGTTTGTGTTACTAGCGGGGGGCAATGAGCAGTTCTTC.

This clonotype was picked up many times. V gene TRBV27 combines with J gene TRBJ2-1; 10 nucleotides line up with TRBD1. V lost 5 bases, J lost 7 bases, and 14 bases stayed unmatched. Germline-derived CDR1 and CDR2 are MNHEY and SMNVEV (reference sequence). The CDR3 consists of 17 residues. Here the CDR3 reads CASSRRKTGTGANEQFF. DNA of the CDR3: TGTGCCAGCAGTCGAAGAAAAACCGGGACAGGGGCGAATGAGCAGTTCTTC.

This clonotype was observed at least ten times. The chain has TRBV11-2 and TRBJ2-3; no firm D call. CDR1 SGHAT and CDR2 FQNNGV come from the germline V gene. With 4 bases removed from V and 9 bases from J, the gap between germline ends came to 8 bases. The CDR3 totals 11 residues. CDR3 protein: CASSSVETQYF. CDR3 coding DNA: TGTGCCAGCAGCTCGGTAGAAACGCAGTATTTT. The whole variable domain, remainder taken from reference TRBV11-2 and TRBJ2-3, is EAGVAQSPRYKIIEKRQSVAFWCNPISGHATLYWYQQILGQGPKLLIQFQNNGVVDDSQLPKDRFSAERLKGVDSTLKIQPAKLEDSAVYLCASSSVETQYFGPGTRLTVL.

This clonotype was detected ten times or more. This chain links TRBV5-4 with TRBJ2-2; 7 bases fit TRBD2. The trim removed 4 bases at V and 4 bases at J, leaving 7 bases unmatched. Germline V gene data show CDR1 as SGHNT and CDR2 as YYREEE (reference sequence). This CDR3 is built from 15 residues. This CDR3 reads CASSPGLVGTGELFF. In DNA form, the CDR3 reads TGTGCCAGCAGCCCAGGACTAGTAGGCACCGGGGAGCTGTTTTTT.

This clonotype was found a few times. V is TRBV7-7 and J is TRBJ2-7; D is possibly TRBD2 (6 bases). The germline CDR1 and CDR2 sequences are SSHAT and FNYEAQ (reference sequence). V dropped 5 bases and J dropped 6 bases, with 17 bases sitting between them. The CDR3 consists of 14 residues. The DNA for the CDR3 is TGTGCCAGCAGCCTCCGGGACTCCATTGCCGAGCAGTACTTC. This sequence encodes CASSLRDSIAEQYF. The entire variable domain, with the rest obtained from reference TRBV7-7 and TRBJ2-7, is as follows: GAGVSQSPRYKVTKRGQDVTLRCDPISSHATLYWYQQALGQGPEFLTYFNYEAQPDKSGLPSDRFSAERPEGSISTLTIQRTEQRDSAMYRCASSLRDSIAEQYFGPGTRLTVT.

This clonotype was seen ten or more times. V usage is TRBV5-1 and J usage is TRBJ1-3; no clear D gene. V was pared by 4 bases and J by 1 base, with 9 bases between. Germline CDR1 is SGHRS and CDR2 is YFSETQ. The CDR3 sequence is 14 residues long. The CDR3 protein is CASSPRGSGNTIYF. The CDR3 coding sequence is TGCGCCAGCAGCCCCCGGGGATCTGGAAACACCATATATTTT.

This clonotype was counted at least ten times. The chain has TRBV7-9 and TRBJ1-2; the match to TRBD1 covers 7 bases. With V trimmed by 5 bases and J by 8 bases, 14 bases remained unmatched. Germline V gene data show CDR1 as SEHNR and CDR2 as FQNEAQ (reference sequence). The CDR3 covers 15 residues. In DNA, the CDR3 is TGTGCCAGCAGCCCACCGGGACAGCCTATGATGGGCTACACCTTC. It encodes CASSPPGQPMMGYTF.

This clonotype was counted many times. CDR3 sequence: CASSLAFSTDTQYF. In DNA form, the CDR3 reads TGTGCCAGCAGCTTAGCGTTTTCTACAGATACGCAGTATTTT. The chain links TRBV7-2 to TRBJ2-3; D gene uncertain. The germline gives CDR1 SGHTA, CDR2 FQGNSA. The CDR3 runs 14 residues. V was cut by 0 bases and J by 3 bases, with 7 bases left in between.

This clonotype was found many times. This sequence joins TRBV7-9 and TRBJ1-2, with 10 bases matching TRBD1. The trim removed 4 bases at V and 0 bases at J, leaving 20 bases unmatched. CDR1 and CDR2 (germline): SEHNR, FQNEAQ (reference sequence). CDR3 length: 21 residues. CDR3 coding DNA: TGTGCCAGCAGCTCCCCCCGGGCGACAGGGGGCTCCACCCTTACTAACTATGGCTACACCTTC. It translates to CASSSPRATGGSTLTNYGYTF.

This clonotype appeared many times. The J gene is TRBJ1-6, the V gene TRBV9; 7 bases match TRBD1. With 3 bases clipped from V and 0 bases from J, the junction kept 9 bases outside the gene matches. The CDR3 spans 18 residues. The germline V gene encodes CDR1 SGDLS and CDR2 YYNGEE. CDR3: CASSAPTGTSSYNSPLHF. The CDR3 DNA sequence: TGTGCCAGCAGCGCGCCGACAGGGACTAGCTCCTATAATTCACCCCTCCACTTT. The whole variable domain, filled in from reference TRBV9 and TRBJ1-6, reads DSGVTQTPKHLITATGQRVTLRCSPRSGDLSVYWYQQSLDQGLQFLIQYYNGEERAKGNILERFSAQQFPDLHSELNLSSLELGDSALYFCASSAPTGTSSYNSPLHFGNGTRLTVT.